The clone carrying this T cell receptor beta chain was counted ten times or more. The antigen remains undetermined. Time point meaning: technical triplicate 1. 2 million unsorted PBMCs were stored in RNAlater at -80 °C before RNA extraction. The data originate from a study of neurological immune-mediated disorders. Findings and caveats of the study: HTLV-1-associated myelopathy showed the most TCR clonal expansion; multiple sclerosis the least, below healthy controls. None of the CDR3 amino acid sequences of expanded clones recurred across subjects, suggesting private repertoires in all groups.

The CDR3 is made up of 12 amino acids. Trimming left V 6 bases short and J 2 bases short, with 10 bases between. Germline V lookup: CDR1 DFQATT, CDR2 SNEGSKA (reference sequence). By 5'RACE with 10-nucleotide random UMIs, the cDNA was made. Via MiXCR, TCRdb re-called the 5' RACE reads, giving one row per CDR3 protein. The table lists roughly 41,000 distinct CDR3 sequences, around 10% of them singletons, with around 3.9% in the top ten. The rearrangement joins TRBV20-1 to TRBJ1-2; D gene uncertain. Input material: PBMCs. This sequence was found in a man aged 55 to 69 with HTLV-1-associated myelopathy (HAM/TSP). CDR3 sequence (DNA): TGCAGTGCCAAAACAGAAAACTATGGCTACACCTTC. This sequence encodes CSAKTENYGYTF.